This paragraph reports one T cell receptor (beta chain). What it recognizes is unknown. This specimen comes from a study of shared clonotypes between healthy human individuals. Whole-study results and caveats: The study drew on few donors, limiting represented genetic and exposure-history diversity. A reduction in generation probabilities was seen for non-shared clonotypes relative to those shared by all four donors. Clonotype sharing across a few donors was observed for 4% to 6.5% of naive CD4 clonotypes.

Authors' analysis steps: There were no quality scores in the junction-only immunoSEQ sequences, so filtering differed. The table came from immunoSEQ multiplex PCR; TCRdb's copy has only in-frame clones and leaves some out. Clonal size and the V and J genes are those of that table, whereas D and trimming came from the DNA. The data contain over a million clones, about 98.5% of them seen just once; the ten biggest clones take up over 0.3%. Germline CDR1 SGDLS, CDR2 YYNGEE. The CDR3 consists of 16 residues. V shed 4 bases, J shed 5 bases, and the junction held 10 bases outside the gene matches. This TCR derives from a man aged 25-45 years in good health. The V gene is TRBV9, the J gene TRBJ2-5; 11 nucleotides match TRBD2. The sample consisted of naive CD4+ T cells sorted from blood. Documented subset: CD45RA+ positively selected. CDR3 nucleotides: TGTGCCAGCAGCCCATCCCCACTAGCGGGAGTGGAGACCCAGTACTTC. It specifies CASSPSPLAGVETQYF. Together with reference TRBV9 and TRBJ2-5, the CDR3 gives the full variable domain: DSGVTQTPKHLITATGQRVTLRCSPRSGDLSVYWYQQSLDQGLQFLIQYYNGEERAKGNILERFSAQQFPDLHSELNLSSLELGDSALYFCASSPSPLAGVETQYFGPGTRLLVL.